The 15 T cell receptor beta chains below were found in one sample sequenced in a study of CD8 T cells in ankylosing spondylitis. TCRdb processed the 5' RACE reads anew with MiXCR; each CDR3 protein has one entry. The sample lists over 700,000 distinct CDR3 sequences; 15% to 20% were seen once. General study results and limits: Seemingly characteristic of ankylosing spondylitis blood was a TCR beta motif consisting of about 8 highly homologous variants.

The antigens for these receptors are not known. The sequenced sample consisted of blood, either unsorted or a sorted T cell fraction (not recorded which). These receptors originate from a male donor with ankylosing spondylitis.

This clonotype was seen repeatedly, ten times or more. The chain links TRBV12-5 to TRBJ2-7; D possibly matches TRBD1 or TRBD2 (5 bases each). Germline values: CDR1 LGHNT, CDR2 FRNRAP. The CDR3 spans 16 residues. V gave up 4 bases and J gave up 1 base, with 17 bases separating them. CDR3 bases: TGTGCTAGTGGTTACCCAGGGAGTAGGAGTTCCTACGAGCAGTACTTC. It translates to CASGYPGSRSSYEQYF.

The genes are TRBV11-2 and TRBJ1-1; 7 positions agree with TRBD1. The length of the CDR3 is 13 residues. V dropped 7 bases and J dropped 1; count of bases not matched to a gene: 3. Germline CDR1 and CDR2: SGHAT and FQNNGV. This CDR3 is CASKDRPNTEAFF. As DNA, the CDR3 is TGTGCCAGCAAGGACAGGCCGAACACTGAAGCTTTCTTT.

This clonotype was seen only a few times. This rearrangement joins TRBV29-1 to TRBJ1-2, with D uncertain. Trimming removed 4 bases from V and 7 bases from J, with 10 bases in between. This CDR3 has 11 amino acids. Germline V gene data show CDR1 as SQVTM and CDR2 as ANQGSEA. The CDR3 DNA sequence: TGCAGCGTTGGAGACATATTTGGCTACACCTTC. Translation gives CSVGDIFGYTF. Full variable domain (remainder filled in from reference TRBV29-1 and TRBJ1-2): SAVISQKPSRDICQRGTSLTIQCQVDSQVTMMFWYRQQPGQSLTLIATANQGSEATYESGFVIDKFPISRPNLTFSTLTVSNMSPEDSSIYLCSVGDIFGYTFGSGTRLTVV.

In its sample, this clonotype was seen many times. The chain has TRBV12-3 or TRBV12-4 and TRBJ1-1; TRBD1 matches 8 bases. Trimming took 7 bases from V and 1 from J; bases not matched to a gene: 11. This CDR3 is 16 amino acids long. DNA for the CDR3: TGTGCCAGCACATACAGGGGGAACCCTACGAACACTGAAGCTTTCTTT. Protein product: CASTYRGNPTNTEAFF.

This clonotype was recorded a few times. The chain combines TRBV20-1 with TRBJ2-5; no reliable D call. Germline lookup yields CDR1 DFQATT and CDR2 SNEGSKA (reference sequence). This CDR3 spans 14 amino acids. V was pared by 5 bases and J by 1 base, with 14 bases between. The CDR3: CSALARHTQETQYF. In DNA, the CDR3 is TGCAGTGCTTTGGCTAGACATACCCAAGAGACCCAGTACTTC.

This clonotype was detected only a few times. The V and J genes are TRBV4-3 and TRBJ2-7, with TRBD2 identical over 11 bases. The CDR3 spans 15 residues. Germline CDR1 and CDR2: LGHNA and YSLEER. With V trimmed by 6 bases and J by 1 base, 5 bases remained unmatched. The CDR3 nucleotides read TGCGCCAGCAGGGGGGGACTAGCGGAATCCTACGAGCAGTACTTC. Its protein product is CASRGGLAESYEQYF.

There are a few counts of this clonotype. The genes are TRBV21-1 and TRBJ1-5; the table assigns TRBD1, which was not confirmed against the DNA. TRBV21-1 is reported as a pseudogene. The CDR3 consists of 16 residues. The CDR3 coding sequence is TGTGCCAGCAGCACGTACTTTCGTGGGGGAAGTCAGCCCCAGCATTTT. Protein: CASSTYFRGGSQPQHF.

This clonotype was recorded a few times. The chain employs TRBV9 and TRBJ2-1; 10 nucleotides line up with TRBD2. CDR1 and CDR2 from the germline V gene are SGDLS and YYNGEE. CDR3 length: 20 residues. The ends lost 3 bases at V and 3 bases at J; junction bases unmatched: 18. The CDR3 region has the DNA TGTGCCAGCAGCGAATCGGTGAGCGGGAGGGCCGAAACGAACTACAATGAGCAGTTCTTC. Translating it yields CASSESVSGRAETNYNEQFF.

The rearrangement links TRBV28 to TRBJ2-1; D is perhaps TRBD1 or TRBD2 (5 bases each). V was cut by 3 bases and J by 6 bases, with 15 bases left in between. The CDR3 length is 15 residues. Germline CDR1 MDHEN, CDR2 SYDVKM. In DNA form, the CDR3 reads TGTGCCAGCAGTTTCCCGAGGGGTGACGCCAATGAGCAGTTCTTC. Protein: CASSFPRGDANEQFF.

The rearrangement uses TRBV6-1 and TRBJ1-1, with 7 bases identical to TRBD1. The junction had 14 bases not matched to a gene; V was cut back by 6 bases and J by 1 base. CDR3 length: 17 residues. CDR1 is MNHNS and CDR2 is SASEGT in the germline V gene. The CDR3: CASRPHETGLTNTEAFF. The CDR3 DNA reads TGTGCCAGCAGACCACACGAGACAGGGCTTACGAACACTGAAGCTTTCTTT.

The rearrangement links TRBV20-1 to TRBJ2-7; 11 nucleotides align to TRBD1. The germline gives CDR1 DFQATT, CDR2 SNEGSKA (reference sequence). The CDR3 runs 14 residues. Germline trimming cut 2 bases from V and 6 bases from J; bases unmatched to any gene: 6. The DNA of the CDR3 is TGCAGTGCTAGACTTACCGGGACAGGGGGCGAGCAGTACTTC. Amino acids: CSARLTGTGGEQYF.

This clonotype was picked up a small number of times. The chain joins TRBV20-1 to TRBJ2-7; 10 bases line up with TRBD2. Losses at the gene ends were 5 bases for V and 3 bases for J; bases not matched to a gene: 10. This CDR3 is built from 15 residues. Germline loops: CDR1 DFQATT, CDR2 SNEGSKA (reference sequence). The CDR3 sequence: CSAHSGGTDYYEQYF. The CDR3 DNA reads as TGCAGTGCTCATAGCGGGGGGACGGACTACTACGAGCAGTACTTC.

V is TRBV7-9 and J is TRBJ2-7; 12 bases map to TRBD1. The CDR3 loop spans 17 amino acids. V trimming: 4 bases; J trimming: 7 bases; junction bases outside the gene matches: 14. CDR1 is SEHNR and CDR2 is FQNEAQ in the germline V gene (reference sequence). The CDR3 loop reads CASSSNSPGQGANEQYF. Here the CDR3 DNA reads TGTGCCAGCAGCTCCAACTCGCCGGGACAGGGGGCGAATGAGCAGTACTTC.

The chain combines TRBV24-1 with TRBJ2-7, with D perhaps assigned TRBD1 or TRBD2 (5 bases each). Germline values: CDR1 KGHDR, CDR2 SFDVKD. The CDR3 is 13 residues long. V was shortened by 5 bases and J by 3 bases, with 10 bases between the two germline ends. CDR3 protein: CATSVGGHYEQYF. Here the CDR3 DNA reads TGTGCCACCAGTGTTGGAGGACACTACGAGCAGTACTTC.

This clonotype was recorded a few times. The chain employs TRBV6-1 and TRBJ2-7; D assignment may be TRBD1 or TRBD2 (5 bases each). The CDR3 is 15 residues long. Trimming removed 6 bases at V and 6 bases at J, with 21 bases between. From germline, CDR1 is MNHNS and CDR2 SASEGT. The CDR3 region is CASSSNWDGPTEQYF. The CDR3 region has the DNA TGTGCCAGCAGCTCCAATTGGGACGGACCGACCGAGCAGTACTTC.